The present entry profiles one T cell receptor (beta chain) with its context. The antigen remains unidentified. The data were taken from a study of cytomegalovirus exposure and HLA in healthy donors. Study outcomes and limitations: TCR beta sequences reportedly predicted most subjects' HLA-A and HLA-B alleles accurately. The classifier reportedly diagnosed cytomegalovirus status with high sensitivity and specificity. Differences between HLA loci emerged in a later analysis of TCR association rates, with DRB1 most and HLA-C fewest.

The donors (healthy individuals) were bone marrow donors. Amplification used 60 Vbeta primers and 13 Jbeta primers. Only in-frame clones appear in the TCRdb table, and some are missing; sequencing was by immunoSEQ multiplex PCR. The sample has approximately 120,000 clones; around 75% are singletons. Input material: PBMCs. The sequence came from a woman in her forties or fifties in good health and CMV-seropositive.

The CDR3 here is CASSLGSQAATYGYTF. The CDR3 DNA follows: TGTGCCAGCAGCTTGGGTTCTCAGGCCGCTACCTATGGCTACACCTTC. The rearrangement joins TRBV5-4 to TRBJ1-2; D not resolved. The V end was cut by 0 bases, the J end by 4 bases, with 16 bases between. Germline V lookup: CDR1 SGHNT, CDR2 YYREEE (reference sequence). This CDR3 has 16 residues.